The 30 T cell receptor beta chains listed next were all sequenced from one sample in a study of T cells in Graves' hyperthyroidism and ophthalmopathy. Regions amplified from RNA transcripts were the TCR beta CDR3 regions. TCR CDR3 underwent first-round RT-PCR with the HTBI primer set. TCRdb fed the multiplex PCR reads into MiXCR, producing one record per CDR3 protein. The sample includes about 590,000 distinct CDR3 sequences, 15% to 19% of them seen just once. Specimen: blood. The receptors were sampled from a woman aged 25 to 39 with Graves' hyperthyroidism.

This clonotype turned up a few times. The V and J genes are TRBV11-3 and TRBJ2-3; 7 bases match TRBD1. Unmatched junction bases numbered 11, after V lost 5 bases and J lost 3 bases. Germline V CDR1 and CDR2: SGHNT, YENEEA. The CDR3 has 16 amino acids. The DNA of the CDR3 is TGTGCCAGCAGCCGAAGAGGGACAGACACAACAGATACGCAGTATTTT. Translated: CASSRRGTDTTDTQYF. The full variable domain, with the rest looked up from reference TRBV11-3 and TRBJ2-3, is EAGVVQSPRYKIIEKKQPVAFWCNPISGHNTLYWYLQNLGQGPELLIRYENEEAVDDSQLPKDRFSAERLKGVDSTLKIQPAELGDSAVYLCASSRRGTDTTDTQYFGPGTRLTVL.

This clonotype was recorded only once. The chain couples TRBV12-5 to TRBJ2-1; D is unclear. Germline CDR1 is LGHNT and CDR2 is FRNRAP. This CDR3 has 14 amino acids. Trimming took off 0 bases at V and 10 bases at J, with 13 bases between the two ends. The CDR3 sequence: CASGLVGGNTEQFF. The CDR3 coding sequence is TGTGCTAGTGGTTTGGTAGGCGGCAACACGGAGCAGTTCTTC.

The V and J genes are TRBV4-1 and TRBJ2-2; TRBD1 might be the D (6 bases). V dropped 0 bases and J dropped 4 bases, with 12 bases sitting between them. The CDR3 runs to 16 residues. Germline V gives CDR1 MGHRA, CDR2 YSYEKL. CDR3 amino acids: CASSQDRDTPTGELFF. In nucleotides, the CDR3 is TGCGCCAGCAGCCAAGACCGGGACACCCCCACCGGGGAGCTGTTTTTT.

At least ten counts were recorded for this clonotype. This sequence joins TRBV27 and TRBJ2-5; D call uncertain. From germline, CDR1 is MNHEY and CDR2 SMNVEV (reference sequence). The CDR3 totals 11 residues. V was trimmed by 4 bases and J by 5 bases, leaving 5 bases between them. The CDR3 loop reads CASSSSETQYF. In DNA, the CDR3 is TGTGCCAGCAGTTCATCGGAGACCCAGTACTTC.

This clonotype was found many times. The rearrangement uses TRBV5-1 and TRBJ2-7; TRBD1 is a possible D gene (5 bases). Deletions cut 1 base from V and 0 bases from J, with 14 bases between. Germline values: CDR1 SGHRS, CDR2 YFSETQ. The CDR3 is made up of 16 amino acids. In DNA form, the CDR3 reads TGCGCCAGCAGCTTGTATGGGGCCTCCTCCTCCTACGAGCAGTACTTC. Protein sequence: CASSLYGASSSYEQYF.

This sequence joins TRBV12-3 or TRBV12-4 and TRBJ1-4; D remains unclear. The CDR3 loop spans 16 amino acids. Deletions cut 4 bases from V and 6 bases from J, with 18 bases between. CDR3 sequence: CASSSLPVKGYEKLFF. The CDR3 DNA follows: TGTGCCAGCAGTTCTTTACCAGTTAAAGGTTATGAAAAACTGTTTTTT.

The table lists this clonotype with a few counts. The chain combines TRBV3-1 with TRBJ2-6, with a tentative D call TRBD2 (6 bases). The germline V and J ends were trimmed by 3 bases and 4 bases, with 16 bases remaining between them. The CDR3 spans 17 residues. The germline CDR1 and CDR2 sequences are LGHDT and YNNKEL (reference sequence). The DNA of the CDR3 is TGTGCCAGCAGCCAGCCGGGACTCTCGACGGGGGCCAACGTCCTGACTTTC. The encoded protein is CASSQPGLSTGANVLTF.

This clonotype has more than one count but fewer than ten. This rearrangement joins TRBV28 to TRBJ2-7; tentatively, D is TRBD1 (6 bases). Germline V gives CDR1 MDHEN, CDR2 SYDVKM. Trimming removed 8 bases at V and 0 bases at J, with 17 bases between. There are 15 residues in the CDR3. CDR3 amino acids: CASGHRVRGSYEQYF. CDR3 sequence (DNA): TGTGCCAGCGGCCACAGGGTTAGGGGCTCCTACGAGCAGTACTTC.

As regards this clonotype: One end of the junction varies from germline; a read error may be responsible. V is TRBV7-8 and J is TRBJ2-3; 7 bases match TRBD1. This CDR3 has 17 residues. Germline CDR1 and CDR2: SGHVS and FQNEAQ. The CDR3 region has the DNA TGCGCCAGCAGCCAACCTCGGGACAGCCGAAGCACAGATACGCAGTATTTT. Protein product: CASSQPRDSRSTDTQYF.

The chain recombines TRBV9 with TRBJ1-3; D gene unclear. The CDR3 covers 13 residues. Trimming took off 4 bases at V and 4 bases at J, with 9 bases between the two ends. CDR1 and CDR2 from the germline V gene are SGDLS and YYNGEE. This CDR3 reads CASSSNSGNTIYF. The CDR3 bases are TGTGCCAGCAGCTCGAACAGCGGAAACACCATATATTTT. Drawing the rest from reference TRBV9 and TRBJ1-3, the complete variable domain is DSGVTQTPKHLITATGQRVTLRCSPRSGDLSVYWYQQSLDQGLQFLIQYYNGEERAKGNILERFSAQQFPDLHSELNLSSLELGDSALYFCASSSNSGNTIYFGEGSWLTVV.

This clonotype was observed at least ten times. The rearrangement uses TRBV20-1 and TRBJ2-5, with TRBD2 matching 13 bases. This CDR3 region has 16 residues. The trim removed 5 bases at V and 2 bases at J, leaving 8 bases unmatched. The germline gives CDR1 DFQATT, CDR2 SNEGSKA (reference sequence). The CDR3 here is CSAPGLAGVRQETQYF. The DNA for the CDR3 is TGCAGTGCTCCCGGACTAGCGGGAGTCCGACAAGAGACCCAGTACTTC.

A few counts support this clonotype. The chain is built from TRBV11-3 and TRBJ2-2; D uncertain. The CDR3 extends over 13 amino acids. Germline assignment: CDR1 SGHNT and CDR2 YENEEA. Trimming removed 5 bases from V and 6 bases from J, with 10 bases in between. The CDR3 is CASSPFRAGELFF. CDR3 bases: TGTGCCAGCAGCCCCTTTCGGGCCGGGGAGCTGTTTTTT. Looking up the rest from reference TRBV11-3 and TRBJ2-2 gives the full variable domain: EAGVVQSPRYKIIEKKQPVAFWCNPISGHNTLYWYLQNLGQGPELLIRYENEEAVDDSQLPKDRFSAERLKGVDSTLKIQPAELGDSAVYLCASSPFRAGELFFGEGSRLTVL.

The V call is TRBV7-2, the J call TRBJ2-3; maybe TRBD2 (6 bases). The V end was cut by 5 bases, the J end by 2 bases, with 26 bases between. Germline CDR1 and CDR2: SGHTA and FQGNSA. The CDR3 is 19 residues long. The CDR3 protein is CASSHLAPLAWVYTDTQYF. In DNA, the CDR3 is TGTGCCAGCAGCCACTTAGCGCCTCTAGCGTGGGTATACACAGATACGCAGTATTTT.

This chain links TRBV27 with TRBJ2-3, with 9 bases aligning to TRBD1. Germline values: CDR1 MNHEY, CDR2 SMNVEV (reference sequence). V gave up 5 bases and J gave up 9 bases; unmatched junction bases: 6. The CDR3 consists of 13 residues. The CDR3 loop is CASSVQGAGTQYF. The CDR3, as DNA: TGTGCCAGCAGTGTACAGGGGGCTGGGACGCAGTATTTT.

The V call is TRBV6-6, the J call TRBJ2-7; D is tentatively TRBD1 or TRBD2 (5 bases each). CDR1 is MNHNY and CDR2 is SVGAGI in the germline V gene (reference sequence). V shed 2 bases and J shed 6 bases, with 14 bases lying between them. The CDR3 is 14 amino acids. The CDR3 protein is CASSYRDDRTEQYF. Here the CDR3 DNA reads TGTGCCAGCAGTTACAGGGACGACAGAACCGAGCAGTACTTC.

This clonotype was recorded many times. The rearrangement uses TRBV5-1 and TRBJ2-1; D possibly corresponds to TRBD2 (5 bases). Deletions cut 0 bases from V and 6 bases from J, with 10 bases between. The CDR3 consists of 14 residues. Germline loops: CDR1 SGHRS, CDR2 YFSETQ. This CDR3 reads CASSLELAPNEQFF. CDR3 sequence (DNA): TGCGCCAGCAGCTTGGAGCTAGCCCCCAATGAGCAGTTCTTC.

Ten or more counts support this clonotype. The rearrangement links TRBV20-1 to TRBJ2-3; TRBD2 aligns across 11 bases. Germline-derived CDR1 and CDR2 are DFQATT and SNEGSKA (reference sequence). The CDR3 spans 14 residues. V lost 5 bases and J lost 3; bases outside the gene matches: 4. CDR3 sequence reads: CSAVAGGPTDTQYF. In DNA, the CDR3 is TGCAGTGCTGTAGCGGGAGGGCCAACAGATACGCAGTATTTT.

This clonotype was seen many times. The CDR3 DNA is TGTGCCTGGAGCGACGGGAGGGGAACCTACGAGCAGTACTTC. Its translation is CAWSDGRGTYEQYF. The chain employs TRBV30 and TRBJ2-7; TRBD2 matches at 8 bases. Trimming removed 3 bases from V and 2 bases from J; junction bases left unmatched: 6. CDR1 GTSNPN and CDR2 SVGIG come from the germline V gene (reference sequence). CDR3 length equals 14 residues.

This clonotype was seen ten or more times. This chain connects TRBV3-1 to TRBJ1-4; TRBD1 matches at 8 bases. Trimming removed 6 bases from V and 8 bases from J; junction bases left unmatched: 11. The germline V gene encodes CDR1 LGHDT and CDR2 YNNKEL (reference sequence). The length of the CDR3 is 15 residues. The CDR3 region has the DNA TGTGCCAGCAGGAGGGGACAGGCGCCTACAGAAAAACTGTTTTTT. The encoded protein is CASRRGQAPTEKLFF.

This clonotype was observed at least ten times. The rearrangement links TRBV28 to TRBJ1-6; 7 nucleotides agree with TRBD1. Germline CDR1 is MDHEN and CDR2 is SYDVKM. The CDR3 length is 15 residues. V lost 7 bases and J lost 9; bases outside the gene matches: 12. The CDR3 DNA reads TGTGCCAGCACCGATCTTCAGGGGGGTAGTTCACCCCTCCACTTT. Its protein is CASTDLQGGSSPLHF.

This clonotype was seen many times. The chain links TRBV18 to TRBJ2-3; D is unclear. Germline CDR1 KGHSH, CDR2 LQKENI. V lost 3 bases to trimming and J lost 6 bases, with 7 bases between them. The CDR3 extends over 12 amino acids. CDR3: CASSPGKDTQYF. For the CDR3, the DNA is TGTGCCAGCTCACCGGGGAAGGATACGCAGTATTTT. The full variable domain, completed using reference TRBV18 and TRBJ2-3, is NAGVMQNPRHLVRRRGQEARLRCSPMKGHSHVYWYRQLPEEGLKFMVYLQKENIIDESGMPKERFSAEFPKEGPSILRIQQVVRGDSAAYFCASSPGKDTQYFGPGTRLTVL.

Comment on this clonotype: The junction differs from germline at one of its ends, possibly a read error. This chain links TRBV30 with TRBJ2-3, with D maybe TRBD2 (5 bases). This CDR3 contains 12 residues. Germline V CDR1 and CDR2: GTSNPN, SVGIG (reference sequence). The CDR3 is CTWRTNVDTQYF. CDR3 nucleotides: TGTACCTGGAGGACGAATGTAGATACGCAGTATTTT.

This clonotype was picked up a small number of times. This chain connects TRBV15 to TRBJ2-1; D gene ambiguous. Trimming cost V 3 bases and J 9 bases, with 9 bases left between them. From germline, CDR1 is LNHNV and CDR2 YYDKDF (reference sequence). The length of the CDR3 is 12 residues. CDR3 DNA sequence: TGTGCCACCAGCAGGGCCGATCGTGAGCAGTTCTTC. It specifies CATSRADREQFF.

Regarding this clonotype: This may stem from a read error, because a much larger clone lies one nucleotide away. This sequence joins TRBV29-1 and TRBJ1-1, with TRBD1 matching 8 bases. V shed 5 bases and J 10 bases; nucleotides not matched to a gene: 6. This CDR3 comprises 11 residues. Germline CDR1 and CDR2: SQVTM and ANQGSEA. The CDR3 DNA is TGCAGCGTTAAAGTTGGGACAGGAGCTTTCTTT. This codes for CSVKVGTGAFF.

This clonotype was seen at least ten times. The V and J genes are TRBV20-1 and TRBJ2-1; maybe TRBD1 (6 bases). The CDR3 is 14 amino acids. Trimming took off 1 base at V and 6 bases at J, with 13 bases between the two ends. Germline V CDR1 and CDR2: DFQATT, SNEGSKA (reference sequence). The CDR3 DNA reads as TGCAGTGCTAGAGCACAGGGTGGAGTCAATGAGCAGTTCTTC. Translated: CSARAQGGVNEQFF.

The chain couples TRBV24-1 to TRBJ2-3; 10 bases match TRBD2. V dropped 1 base and J dropped 4; count of bases not matched to a gene: 4. There are 16 residues in the CDR3. In germline, CDR1 is KGHDR, CDR2 SFDVKD. This CDR3 is CATSDFGLAGADTQYF. For the CDR3, the DNA is TGTGCCACCAGTGATTTTGGGCTAGCGGGAGCAGATACGCAGTATTTT.

The gene calls are TRBV9 and TRBJ2-1; tentative D call: TRBD1 (5 bases). V lost 3 bases to trimming and J lost 10 bases, with 11 bases between them. CDR1 is SGDLS, CDR2 YYNGEE, per germline. This CDR3 spans 12 amino acids. CDR3 sequence reads: CASSGNQGEQFF. As DNA, the CDR3 is TGTGCCAGCAGCGGCAACCAGGGCGAGCAGTTCTTC.

This clonotype has ten or more counts. V is TRBV3-1 and J is TRBJ2-7; D gene ambiguous. Germline values: CDR1 LGHDT, CDR2 YNNKEL (reference sequence). This CDR3 has 16 amino acids. Trimming removed 4 bases from V and 7 bases from J, with 23 bases in between. DNA of the CDR3: TGTGCCAGCAGCCCCCTCCCCACTGGGCTTTATCGTGAGCAGTACTTC. Translated: CASSPLPTGLYREQYF.

The chain combines TRBV6-1 with TRBJ2-2; perhaps TRBD1 as D (6 bases). The CDR3 has 14 residues. Trimming cost V 6 bases and J 0 bases, with 8 bases left between them. CDR1 and CDR2 (germline): MNHNS, SASEGT. The CDR3 coding sequence is TGTGCCAGCAGGAACAGGGCGAACACCGGGGAGCTGTTTTTT. This codes for CASRNRANTGELFF.

This clonotype was observed many times. The chain recombines TRBV20-1 with TRBJ2-7, with D maybe TRBD2 (5 bases). V lost 2 bases and J lost 3, with 14 bases in between. Germline V CDR1 and CDR2: DFQATT, SNEGSKA (reference sequence). This CDR3 has 14 residues. Here the CDR3 reads CSARSPPGVYEQYF. CDR3 nucleotides: TGCAGTGCTAGAAGCCCCCCCGGGGTCTACGAGCAGTACTTC.